This T cell receptor (beta chain) was profiled in a study of blood T cell repertoires in COVID-19. Using immunoSEQ multiplex PCR, the repertoire was profiled, and TCRdb retains in-frame clones only, with some absent. The sample lists tens of thousands of clones, 80% to 90% seen once, with about 15% in the top ten. The CDR3 has 14 amino acids. Germline loops: CDR1 SGHRS, CDR2 YFSETQ. V was shortened by 4 bases and J by 1 base, with 12 bases between the two germline ends. The rearrangement uses TRBV5-1 and TRBJ2-7, with a weak D call TRBD1 (6 bases). Sequencing was carried out using peripheral blood. The clonotype comes from a human donor in a cohort sampled during active COVID-19. CDR3 sequence (DNA): TGCGCCAGCAGCGCACAGGGCCCTTCCTACGAGCAGTACTTC. Translation gives CASSAQGPSYEQYF.